The sequence of this T cell receptor beta chain was determined in a study of spatial heterogeneity in lung cancer. Study-wide context: There were, on average, more than nine raw-read appearances for each unique TCR and UMI combination.

Time point described: sample taken at primary tumor resection. The cohort: about 79 early-stage, untreated non-small cell lung cancer patients. All TCR cDNA molecules were individually tagged with a unique molecular identifier. Using its own MiXCR run on the 5' RACE reads, TCRdb lists one record per CDR3 protein. The data contain around 95,000 distinct CDR3 sequences, about 4.6% of them singletons. The CDR3 has 13 amino acids. CDR1 is MGHRA, CDR2 YSYEKL, per germline. V was pared by 0 bases and J by 10 bases, with 12 bases between. Note on this clonotype: Its matching antigen is unknown.

The study, taken as a whole, reports: Expanded alpha and beta TCR counts within tumors tracked tumor mutation counts.

Specimen: lung tumor tissue, collected at surgery. V and J are TRBV4-1 and TRBJ1-1; D remains unclear. The sequence came from a male donor with early-stage non-small cell lung cancer. The CDR3 region has the DNA TGCGCCAGCAGCCAAGATAGGGCCCTGGGAGCTTTCTTT. Encoded protein: CASSQDRALGAFF.